This is a list of T cell receptor beta chains from one sample in a study of regulatory T cells in long-lasting Graves disease. MiXCR, run by TCRdb on the multiplex PCR reads, gives a single entry per CDR3 protein. The sample includes 560,000 or so distinct CDR3 sequences, about 16% seen only once; the top ten take more than 10%. The sample also formed part of further work on T cells in Graves' hyperthyroidism and ophthalmopathy.

The source material was peripheral blood mononuclear cells (PBMCs), sampled at new diagnosis, from a patient treated with antithyroid drugs. The receptors were gathered from a young man with Graves disease. Each CDR3 is given with its conserved first and last residue. A D gene is named only where the DNA matches it firmly. Expanded clones get a size class; other rows say once, few or many, or leave the size out.

CDR3aa: CASRPAGGGYNEQFF
CDR3nt: TGTGCCAGCAGACCAGCGGGAGGGGGATACAATGAGCAGTTCTTC
abundance: -
j_gene: TRBJ2-1
d_gene: TRBD2
v_gene: TRBV27

CDR3aa: CASSQGLLDPDTQYF
CDR3nt: TGTGCCAGCAGCCAAGGTCTACTAGACCCAGATACGCAGTATTTT
abundance: -
j_gene: TRBJ2-3
d_gene: -
v_gene: TRBV4-2

CDR3aa: CASSATKRELSYEQYF
CDR3nt: TGTGCCAGCAGCGCAACAAAGCGGGAGCTTTCCTACGAGCAGTACTTC
abundance: few
j_gene: TRBJ2-7
d_gene: TRBD2
v_gene: TRBV5-5

CDR3aa: CAWRSENVRSPLHF
CDR3nt: TGTGCCTGGAGGTCCGAAAACGTTCGATCACCCCTCCACTTT
abundance: few
j_gene: TRBJ1-6
d_gene: -
v_gene: TRBV30

CDR3aa: CSASGTGGFHDEQYF
CDR3nt: TGCAGTGCCAGCGGTACAGGAGGATTCCACGACGAGCAGTACTTC
abundance: once
j_gene: TRBJ2-7
d_gene: -
v_gene: TRBV20-1

CDR3aa: CASSYYSGAHPYEQYF
CDR3nt: TGTGCCAGCAGTTACTATTCGGGAGCCCACCCCTACGAGCAGTACTTC
abundance: many
j_gene: TRBJ2-7
d_gene: -
v_gene: TRBV6-5

CDR3aa: CASSVGSGGVSYEQYF
CDR3nt: TGTGCCAGCAGCGTCGGTAGCGGGGGCGTCTCCTACGAGCAGTACTTC
abundance: many
j_gene: TRBJ2-7
d_gene: TRBD2
v_gene: TRBV11-2

CDR3aa: CSARLAGGPNEQFF
CDR3nt: TGCAGTGCGAGACTAGCGGGAGGGCCCAATGAGCAGTTCTTC
abundance: many
j_gene: TRBJ2-1
d_gene: TRBD2
v_gene: TRBV20-1

CDR3aa: CASSYSLGYEQFF
CDR3nt: TGTGCCAGCAGTTACTCTCTGGGTTATGAGCAGTTCTTC
abundance: -
j_gene: TRBJ2-1
d_gene: -
v_gene: TRBV6-2/TRBV6-3

CDR3aa: CSAPGQGFGGELFF
CDR3nt: TGCAGTGCTCCGGGACAGGGCTTCGGGGGGGAGCTGTTTTTT
abundance: -
j_gene: TRBJ2-2
d_gene: TRBD1
v_gene: TRBV20-1

CDR3aa: CASSPKAGRAHGYEQYF
CDR3nt: TGTGCCAGCAGCCCCAAAGCCGGGAGGGCCCACGGGTACGAGCAGTACTTC
abundance: many
j_gene: TRBJ2-7
d_gene: TRBD2
v_gene: TRBV7-9

CDR3aa: CSARDQSYEQYF
CDR3nt: TGCAGTGCTAGAGATCAGTCCTACGAGCAGTACTTC
abundance: many
j_gene: TRBJ2-7
d_gene: -
v_gene: TRBV20-1

CDR3aa: CASSLWDKGYGYTF
CDR3nt: TGTGCCAGCAGTTTATGGGACAAGGGGTATGGCTACACCTTC
abundance: few
j_gene: TRBJ1-2
d_gene: -
v_gene: TRBV27

CDR3aa: CASSMRGVGYTF
CDR3nt: TGTGCCAGTAGCATGCGTGGAGTTGGCTACACCTTC
abundance: -
j_gene: TRBJ1-2
d_gene: -
v_gene: TRBV19

CDR3aa: CASSLRGSLSMNTEAFF
CDR3nt: TGTGCCAGCAGCTTACGGGGCAGCTTAAGCATGAACACTGAAGCTTTCTTT
abundance: many
j_gene: TRBJ1-1
d_gene: -
v_gene: TRBV11-2

CDR3aa: CASSLERGYEQYF
CDR3nt: TGTGCCAGCAGCCTAGAGAGGGGATACGAGCAGTACTTC
abundance: -
j_gene: TRBJ2-7
d_gene: -
v_gene: TRBV3-1

CDR3aa: CASRLDWSSYEQYF
CDR3nt: TGTGCCAGCAGACTCGACTGGAGCTCCTACGAGCAGTACTTC
abundance: many
j_gene: TRBJ2-7
d_gene: -
v_gene: TRBV6-1

CDR3aa: CASSLGRRVRQPQHF
CDR3nt: TGTGCCAGCAGTTTGGGTCGGAGGGTAAGACAGCCCCAGCATTTT
abundance: -
j_gene: TRBJ1-5
d_gene: -
v_gene: TRBV28

CDR3aa: CSGLTGSGSYEQYF
CDR3nt: TGCAGCGGTCTCACAGGGAGCGGCTCCTACGAGCAGTACTTC
abundance: many
j_gene: TRBJ2-7
d_gene: -
v_gene: TRBV29-1

CDR3aa: CASSQDLGQPQHF
CDR3nt: TGTGCCAGCAGCCAAGACCTGGGACAGCCCCAGCATTTT
abundance: -
j_gene: TRBJ1-5
d_gene: -
v_gene: TRBV3-1

CDR3aa: CASSLGGGVVTEAFF
CDR3nt: TGCGCCAGCAGCTTGGGAGGCGGGGTAGTCACTGAAGCTTTCTTT
abundance: many
j_gene: TRBJ1-1
d_gene: -
v_gene: TRBV5-1

CDR3aa: CASSVLAGAVDTQYF
CDR3nt: TGTGCCAGCAGCGTTCTAGCGGGAGCGGTAGATACGCAGTATTTT
abundance: -
j_gene: TRBJ2-3
d_gene: TRBD2
v_gene: TRBV9

CDR3aa: CSVKGTVSGNTIYF
CDR3nt: TGCAGCGTAAAAGGGACAGTTTCTGGAAACACCATATATTTT
abundance: -
j_gene: TRBJ1-3
d_gene: TRBD1
v_gene: TRBV29-1

CDR3aa: CASSESGLADYEQYF
CDR3nt: TGTGCCAGCAGCGAAAGCGGACTTGCCGACTACGAGCAGTACTTC
abundance: many
j_gene: TRBJ2-7
d_gene: -
v_gene: TRBV7-9

CDR3aa: CASSLAPASQYF
CDR3nt: TGTGCCAGCAGCTTAGCCCCGGCGTCCCAGTACTTC
abundance: many
j_gene: TRBJ2-5
d_gene: -
v_gene: TRBV11-2

CDR3aa: CASSFDETNYGYTF
CDR3nt: TGTGCCAGCAGCTTCGATGAGACTAACTATGGCTACACCTTC
abundance: few
j_gene: TRBJ1-2
d_gene: -
v_gene: TRBV5-8

CDR3aa: CASSPQRTGFNIQYF
CDR3nt: TGTGCCAGTAGCCCCCAGCGGACAGGGTTTAACATTCAGTACTTC
abundance: -
j_gene: TRBJ2-4
d_gene: TRBD1
v_gene: TRBV19

CDR3aa: CASHLRTRSGELFF
CDR3nt: TGTGCCAGCCACCTCCGGACTCGCAGCGGGGAGCTGTTTTTT
abundance: -
j_gene: TRBJ2-2
d_gene: -
v_gene: TRBV6-2/TRBV6-3

CDR3aa: CASSYSAGWAASNEQFF
CDR3nt: TGTGCCAGCAGTTACTCGGCAGGGTGGGCAGCAAGCAATGAGCAGTTCTTC
abundance: -
j_gene: TRBJ2-1
d_gene: -
v_gene: TRBV6-2/TRBV6-3

CDR3aa: CAWSVKGDITTREAFF
CDR3nt: TGTGCCTGGAGTGTAAAAGGGGACATCACTACGAGGGAAGCTTTCTTT
abundance: many
j_gene: TRBJ1-1
d_gene: -
v_gene: TRBV30

CDR3aa: CSAREPGSNYGYTF
CDR3nt: TGCAGTGCTAGAGAACCAGGGAGTAACTATGGCTACACCTTC
abundance: -
j_gene: TRBJ1-2
d_gene: -
v_gene: TRBV20-1

CDR3aa: CAWRAGASPGKQYF
CDR3nt: TGTGCCTGGAGGGCCGGGGCCTCTCCAGGCAAGCAGTACTTC
abundance: -
j_gene: TRBJ2-7
d_gene: -
v_gene: TRBV30

CDR3aa: CASSNLAGEVGEQYF
CDR3nt: TGTGCCAGCAGTAACCTAGCGGGAGAAGTGGGCGAGCAGTACTTC
abundance: many
j_gene: TRBJ2-7
d_gene: TRBD2
v_gene: TRBV2

CDR3aa: CASFTPRRERVGYTF
CDR3nt: TGTGCCAGCTTTACCCCCAGGCGGGAGCGGGTGGGCTACACCTTC
abundance: few
j_gene: TRBJ1-2
d_gene: -
v_gene: TRBV28

CDR3aa: CASGAREINLSEQYF
CDR3nt: TGTGCCAGCGGGGCGCGGGAGATCAACCTGAGCGAGCAGTACTTC
abundance: -
j_gene: TRBJ2-7
d_gene: TRBD2
v_gene: TRBV18

CDR3aa: CASSLVGDGETQYF
CDR3nt: TGTGCCAGCAGCTTAGTGGGAGATGGGGAGACCCAGTACTTC
abundance: many
j_gene: TRBJ2-5
d_gene: -
v_gene: TRBV7-9

CDR3aa: CASRLAWTRSSYEQYF
CDR3nt: TGTGCCAGCCGCCTGGCTTGGACAAGAAGCTCCTACGAGCAGTACTTC
abundance: many
j_gene: TRBJ2-7
d_gene: -
v_gene: TRBV6-1

CDR3aa: CASSPRDWRNTGELFF
CDR3nt: TGTGCCAGCAGTCCCCGGGACTGGAGGAACACCGGGGAGCTGTTTTTT
abundance: -
j_gene: TRBJ2-2
d_gene: -
v_gene: TRBV6-1

CDR3aa: CASSSSGLPNTEAFF
CDR3nt: TGTGCCAGCAGCTCATCAGGGTTGCCGAACACTGAAGCTTTCTTT
abundance: few
j_gene: TRBJ1-1
d_gene: -
v_gene: TRBV7-3

CDR3aa: CAGSGTPGGEQYF
CDR3nt: TGTGCCGGCTCCGGGACCCCCGGGGGAGAGCAGTACTTC
abundance: few
j_gene: TRBJ2-7
d_gene: -
v_gene: TRBV10-3

CDR3aa: CAWSGSPGLGYTF
CDR3nt: TGTGCCTGGAGTGGCAGCCCAGGTCTTGGCTACACCTTC
abundance: -
j_gene: TRBJ1-2
d_gene: -
v_gene: TRBV30

CDR3aa: CSVEFFQTRQETQYF
CDR3nt: TGCAGCGTTGAATTCTTCCAGACACGACAAGAGACCCAGTACTTC
abundance: many
j_gene: TRBJ2-5
d_gene: -
v_gene: TRBV29-1

CDR3aa: CSGQTGDQETQYF
CDR3nt: TGCAGCGGCCAGACAGGGGACCAAGAGACCCAGTACTTC
abundance: -
j_gene: TRBJ2-5
d_gene: TRBD1
v_gene: TRBV29-1

CDR3aa: CASSTAGTGYGYTF
CDR3nt: TGCGCCAGCAGCACAGCCGGGACAGGGTATGGCTACACCTTC
abundance: few
j_gene: TRBJ1-2
d_gene: TRBD1
v_gene: TRBV5-1

CDR3aa: CASRVSSSDSYEQYF
CDR3nt: TGTGCCAGCCGCGTATCTAGCTCCGATTCCTACGAGCAGTACTTC
abundance: many
j_gene: TRBJ2-7
d_gene: -
v_gene: TRBV2

CDR3aa: CASSSKRQGAGETQYF
CDR3nt: TGTGCCAGCAGCTCTAAACGACAGGGGGCTGGGGAGACCCAGTACTTC
abundance: few
j_gene: TRBJ2-5
d_gene: TRBD1
v_gene: TRBV27

CDR3aa: CASSSTSNYYGYTF
CDR3nt: TGTGCCAGCAGCTCGACATCAAACTACTATGGCTACACCTTC
abundance: -
j_gene: TRBJ1-2
d_gene: -
v_gene: TRBV7-9

CDR3aa: CAWSTAGETQYF
CDR3nt: TGTGCCTGGAGCACCGCCGGGGAGACCCAGTACTTC
abundance: many
j_gene: TRBJ2-5
d_gene: -
v_gene: TRBV30

CDR3aa: CASSLSGMVRQETQYF
CDR3nt: TGTGCCAGCAGTTTATCAGGAATGGTGCGCCAAGAGACCCAGTACTTC
abundance: many
j_gene: TRBJ2-5
d_gene: -
v_gene: TRBV27

CDR3aa: CASSPFSGYEQYF
CDR3nt: TGTGCCAGTAGTCCCTTTAGCGGATACGAGCAGTACTTC
abundance: -
j_gene: TRBJ2-7
d_gene: -
v_gene: TRBV19

CDR3aa: CASSQGLAGDREQFF
CDR3nt: TGTGCCAGCAGCCAAGGACTAGCGGGAGATCGTGAGCAGTTCTTC
abundance: many
j_gene: TRBJ2-1
d_gene: TRBD2
v_gene: TRBV3-1

CDR3aa: CASSQDKTSGMGDTQYF
CDR3nt: TGTGCCAGCAGCCAAGATAAGACTAGCGGGATGGGAGATACGCAGTATTTT
abundance: many
j_gene: TRBJ2-3
d_gene: TRBD2
v_gene: TRBV3-1

CDR3aa: CASSRRTGGDEQYF
CDR3nt: TGCGCCAGCAGCCGCCGGACAGGGGGAGACGAGCAGTACTTC
abundance: few
j_gene: TRBJ2-7
d_gene: TRBD1
v_gene: TRBV5-1